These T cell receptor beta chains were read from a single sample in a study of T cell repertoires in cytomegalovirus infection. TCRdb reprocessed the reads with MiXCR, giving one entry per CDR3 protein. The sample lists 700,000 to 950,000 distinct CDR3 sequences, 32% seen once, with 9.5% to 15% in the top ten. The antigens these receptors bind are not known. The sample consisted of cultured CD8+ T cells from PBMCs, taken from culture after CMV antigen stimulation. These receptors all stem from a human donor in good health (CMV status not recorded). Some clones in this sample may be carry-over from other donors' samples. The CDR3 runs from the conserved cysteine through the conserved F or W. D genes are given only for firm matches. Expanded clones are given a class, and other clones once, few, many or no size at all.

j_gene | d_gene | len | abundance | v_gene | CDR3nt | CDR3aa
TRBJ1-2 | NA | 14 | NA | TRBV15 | TGTGCCACCAGCCTCCTAGGGGCTGTGGATGGCTACACCTTC | CATSLLGAVDGYTF
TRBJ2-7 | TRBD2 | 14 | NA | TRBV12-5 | TGTGCTAGTGGTCCAGCGGGGGGGCCTTCCGAGCAGTACTTC | CASGPAGGPSEQYF
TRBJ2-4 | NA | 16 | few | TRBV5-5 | TGTGCCAGCAGCTCACCCGGGACGGCAGTCAAAAACATTCAGTACTTC | CASSSPGTAVKNIQYF
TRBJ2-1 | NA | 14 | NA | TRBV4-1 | TGCGCCAGCAGCCAAGCTGCGATGGGCAATGAGCAGTTCTTC | CASSQAAMGNEQFF
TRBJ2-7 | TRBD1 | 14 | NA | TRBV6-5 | TGTGCCAGCATGGTGGGGACAGCTTACTACGAGCAGTACTTC | CASMVGTAYYEQYF
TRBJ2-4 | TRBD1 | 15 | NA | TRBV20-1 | TGCAGTGCTAAGGACAGGGACCTAGCCAAAAACATTCAGTACTTC | CSAKDRDLAKNIQYF
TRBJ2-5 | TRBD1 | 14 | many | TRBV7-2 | TGTGCCAGCAGTGATGGACAGGGTATTGAGACCCAGTACTTC | CASSDGQGIETQYF
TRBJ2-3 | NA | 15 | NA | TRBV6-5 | TGTGCCAGCAGTACCCGACAGAACCCCACAGATACGCAGTATTTT | CASSTRQNPTDTQYF
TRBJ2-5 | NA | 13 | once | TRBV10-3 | TGTGCCATCAGCCAGGACATGAGGGAGACCCAGTACTTC | CAISQDMRETQYF
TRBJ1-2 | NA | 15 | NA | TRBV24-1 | TGTGCCACCAGTGGAACTACAGCGTTTAACTATGGCTACACCTTC | CATSGTTAFNYGYTF
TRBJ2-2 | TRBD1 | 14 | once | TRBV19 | TGTGCCAGTTATGGACAGGGGGCAATCGGGGAGCTGTTTTTT | CASYGQGAIGELFF
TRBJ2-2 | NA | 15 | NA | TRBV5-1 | TGCGCCAGCAGCGACCGACAGGGAGGGACCGGGGAGCTGTTTTTT | CASSDRQGGTGELFF
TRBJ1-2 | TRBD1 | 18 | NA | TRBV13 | TGTGCCAGCAGCCAATACCATACTCGACAGGGACGCAACTATGGCTACACCTTC | CASSQYHTRQGRNYGYTF
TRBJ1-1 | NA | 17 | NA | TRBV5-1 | TGCGCCAGCAGCGGTACCGGGAGCGGGGCTAGGAACACTGAAGCTTTCTTT | CASSGTGSGARNTEAFF
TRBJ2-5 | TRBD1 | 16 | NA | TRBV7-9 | TGTGCCAGCAGCTTAAAGGGACAGGTGGTAAAAGAGACCCAGTACTTC | CASSLKGQVVKETQYF
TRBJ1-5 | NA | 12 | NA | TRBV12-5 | TGTGCTAGTGGTTTGGGGCATCAGCCCCAGCATTTT | CASGLGHQPQHF
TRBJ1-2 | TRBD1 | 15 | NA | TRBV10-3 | TGTGCCATCAGTGAGGGGGGGACAGTAAAGTATGGCTACACCTTC | CAISEGGTVKYGYTF
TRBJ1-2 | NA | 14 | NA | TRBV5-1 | TGCGCCAGCAGCCCCGAGGGGGGGAACTCTGGCTACACCTTC | CASSPEGGNSGYTF
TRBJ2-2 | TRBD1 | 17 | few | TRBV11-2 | TGTGCCAGCAGCTTAGTGTACAGGGGCTGGAACACCGGGGAGCTGTTTTTT | CASSLVYRGWNTGELFF
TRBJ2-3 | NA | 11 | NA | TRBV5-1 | TGCGCCAGCGGTCCTAGTGTCTCGCAGTATTTT | CASGPSVSQYF
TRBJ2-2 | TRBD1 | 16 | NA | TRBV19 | TGTGCCAGTAGTATAGATCCAGGGGGCCACACCGGGGAGCTGTTTTTT | CASSIDPGGHTGELFF
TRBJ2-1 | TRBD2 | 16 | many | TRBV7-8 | TGTGCCAGCAGCTTAGGGACTAGCGGGGGGGCCTGGGAGCAGTTCTTC | CASSLGTSGGAWEQFF
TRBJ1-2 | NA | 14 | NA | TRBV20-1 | TGCAGTGCCCGCCCCGGGGGGGGGACATTTGCCTACACCTTC | CSARPGGGTFAYTF
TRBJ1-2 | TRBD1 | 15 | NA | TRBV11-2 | TGTGCCAGCAGCTTAGTGGGCGGACAGGGCTATGGCTACACCTTC | CASSLVGGQGYGYTF
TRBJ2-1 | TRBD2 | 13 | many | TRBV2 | TGTGCCAGCAGCTACCCGGGACTAGATGAGCAGTTCTTC | CASSYPGLDEQFF
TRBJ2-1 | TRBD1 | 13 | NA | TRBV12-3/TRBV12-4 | TGTGCCAGCTTTAAGGGGGCAGCGCATGAGCAGTTCTTC | CASFKGAAHEQFF
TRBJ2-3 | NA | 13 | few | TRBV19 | TGTGCCAGTAGTATAGCTTCGACAGTAGAGCAGTATTTT | CASSIASTVEQYF
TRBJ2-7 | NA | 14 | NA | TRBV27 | TGTACCAGCACCCACTCGATGGCACCGGGGGAGCAGTACTTC | CTSTHSMAPGEQYF
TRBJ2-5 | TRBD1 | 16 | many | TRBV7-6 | TGTGCCAGCAGACCCACCCTTGACAGGGAGCAAGAGACCCAGTACTTC | CASRPTLDREQETQYF
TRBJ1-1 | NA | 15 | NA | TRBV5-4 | TGTGCCAGCAGCTTGAGGAGGGAACGGAGCACTGAAGCTTTCTTT | CASSLRRERSTEAFF
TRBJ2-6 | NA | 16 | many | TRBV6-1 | TGTGCCAGCAGCACCCCCTCCAGCTCTGGGGCCAACGTCCTGACTTTC | CASSTPSSSGANVLTF
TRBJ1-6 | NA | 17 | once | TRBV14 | TGTGCCAGCAGCCTAGGCGGGTTCAGCTCCTATAATTCACCCCTCCACTTT | CASSLGGFSSYNSPLHF
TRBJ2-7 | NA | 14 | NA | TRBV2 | TGTGCCAGCCGTGGACGGATTTCAGACTACGAGCAGTACTTC | CASRGRISDYEQYF
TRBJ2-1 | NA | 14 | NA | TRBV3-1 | TGTGCCAGCAGCCAAGAAGGTACGGTCAATGAGCAGTTCTTC | CASSQEGTVNEQFF
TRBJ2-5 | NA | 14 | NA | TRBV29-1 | TGCAGCGTTGAGGCCAGGGGGGCCGTCGAGACCCAGTACTTC | CSVEARGAVETQYF
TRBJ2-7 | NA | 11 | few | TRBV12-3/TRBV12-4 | TGTGCCAGCAGTGCCGGGACGGCTATGTACTTC | CASSAGTAMYF
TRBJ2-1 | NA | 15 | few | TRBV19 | TGTGCCAGTAGTATAGGTAGCCTACCATACAATGAGCAGTTCTTC | CASSIGSLPYNEQFF
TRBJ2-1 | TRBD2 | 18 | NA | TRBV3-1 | TGTGCCAGCAGCTTTTTAGCGGGGGCAACGGCCAGATTGGATGAGCAGTTCTTC | CASSFLAGATARLDEQFF
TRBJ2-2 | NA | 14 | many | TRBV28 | TGTGCCAGCAGCTTACTAGGGAGGACCGGGGAGCTGTTTTTT | CASSLLGRTGELFF
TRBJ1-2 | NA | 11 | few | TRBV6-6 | TGTGCCAGCAGTTACGTGGATGGCTACACCTTC | CASSYVDGYTF
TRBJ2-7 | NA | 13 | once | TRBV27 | TGTGCCAGCAGTTTAACATCGACCTACGAGCAGTACTTC | CASSLTSTYEQYF
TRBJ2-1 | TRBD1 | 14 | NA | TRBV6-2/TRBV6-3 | TGTGCCAGCAGGCTGACAGGGGGCTTAAATGAGCAGTTCTTC | CASRLTGGLNEQFF
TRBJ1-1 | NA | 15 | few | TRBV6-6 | TGTGCCAGCAGTACCGTGAACGGCGGGGGCACTGAAGCTTTCTTT | CASSTVNGGGTEAFF
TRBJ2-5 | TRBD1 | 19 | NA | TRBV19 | TGTGCCAGTAGTATGGACCGACAGGGGGCAATACCGGACCGGGAGACCCAGTACTTC | CASSMDRQGAIPDRETQYF
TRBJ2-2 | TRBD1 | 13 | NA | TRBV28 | TGTGCCAGCGGACAGGGCGGCACCGGGGAGCTGTTTTTT | CASGQGGTGELFF
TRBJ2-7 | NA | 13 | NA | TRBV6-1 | TGTGCCGCCGGGGGGACAGAGCTTGACGAGCAGTACTTC | CAAGGTELDEQYF
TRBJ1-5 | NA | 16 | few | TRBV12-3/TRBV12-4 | TGTGCCAGCAGTTTGGGGCCCTCGGAGAGCAATCAGCCCCAGCATTTT | CASSLGPSESNQPQHF
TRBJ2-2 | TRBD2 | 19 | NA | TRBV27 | TGTGCCAGCAGTTTATCACCGGGACTAGCGGGGGGGCTGTTCGGGGAGCTGTTTTTT | CASSLSPGLAGGLFGELFF